One sample yielded the 13 T cell receptor beta chains listed below, sequenced in a study of Ad26.COV2.S vaccination and SARS-CoV-2 variants. Sample treatment: 15 to 20 received Ad26.COV2.S at low or high dose, single or two shots; a few received placebo; per-sample allocation not given. Material that was analyzed had been drawn on day 63 after the first vaccine or placebo injection. TCRdb's table, derived via immunoSEQ multiplex PCR, lists solely in-frame clones and lacks some. The data hold about 420,000 clones, with roughly 90% observed a single time. The specimen comprised peripheral blood, sampled in a trial of Ad26.COV2.S vaccine versus placebo. Receptors originate from a person between 18 and 59 years old who received the Ad26.COV2.S COVID-19 vaccine or a placebo.

The chain recombines TRBV4-3 with TRBJ2-3, with no clear D. The CDR3 totals 14 residues. Between the trimmed V and J ends, which lost 2 bases and 0 bases, there was a span of 6 bases. From germline, CDR1 is LGHNA and CDR2 YSLEER. The CDR3, as DNA: TGCGCCAGCAGCCAATCTAGGAGCACAGATACGCAGTATTTT. This gives the protein CASSQSRSTDTQYF.

The CDR3 is CASSEIADLSTDTQYF. CDR3 nucleotide sequence: TGTGCCAGCAGTGAAATAGCGGACCTTAGCACAGATACGCAGTATTTT. The V call is TRBV6-4, the J call TRBJ2-3, with TRBD2 as a possible D gene (6 bases). The CDR3 has 16 amino acids. Germline V gene lookup returns CDR1 MRHNA and CDR2 SNTAGT. Trimming shortened V by 3 bases and J by 0 bases, and 13 bases separated the two germline ends.

This chain uses TRBV2 with TRBJ2-3, with 9 nucleotides matching TRBD1. Germline values: CDR1 SNHLY, CDR2 FYNNEI. This CDR3 has 13 amino acids. J lost 15 bases, V lost 2 bases, and 9 bases had no gene match. The DNA for the CDR3 is TGTGCCAGCAGTGAATTGGGACAGGGCCCCCCCTATTTT. Its translation is CASSELGQGPPYF.

The V call is TRBV7-2, the J call TRBJ1-5; D is possibly TRBD1 (6 bases). CDR1 SGHTA and CDR2 FQGNSA come from the germline V gene. Trimming took 5 bases from V and 6 from J, leaving 20 bases between them. The CDR3 runs to 16 residues. This chain's CDR3 is CASSLDRPSGGQPQHF. CDR3 nucleotide sequence: TGTGCCAGCAGCCTTGACAGGCCCTCGGGAGGTCAGCCCCAGCATTTT.

This rearrangement joins TRBV28 to TRBJ1-4; D remains ambiguous. Germline V gene data show CDR1 as MDHEN and CDR2 as SYDVKM. This CDR3 region has 13 residues. Trimming took 7 bases from V and 7 from J, leaving 13 bases between them. CDR3 sequence: CASISPMGEKLFF. The CDR3 DNA follows: TGTGCCAGCATATCCCCCATGGGTGAAAAACTGTTTTTT. Full variable domain (outside the CDR3, taken from reference TRBV28 and TRBJ1-4): DVKVTQSSRYLVKRTGEKVFLECVQDMDHENMFWYRQDPGLGLRLIYFSYDVKMKEKGDIPEGYSVSREKKERFSLILESASTNQTSMYLCASISPMGEKLFFGSGTQLSVL.

This chain connects TRBV30 to TRBJ1-1; a weak D match, TRBD1 (5 bases). This CDR3 region has 10 residues. Germline CDR1 GTSNPN, CDR2 SVGIG (reference sequence). CDR3 sequence reads: CAAGYTEAFF. CDR3 coding DNA: TGTGCGGCAGGGTACACTGAAGCTTTCTTT.

The chain is built from TRBV9 and TRBJ2-5, with 8 bases lining up with TRBD2. This CDR3 has 15 amino acids. J gave up 3 bases and V 4 bases, and 8 bases lay outside the gene matches. Germline assignment: CDR1 SGDLS and CDR2 YYNGEE. In DNA, the CDR3 is TGTGCCAGCAGCCCCCGGGGGGGGGTAGAAGAGACCCAGTACTTC. Its protein is CASSPRGGVEETQYF.

The chain employs TRBV28 and TRBJ2-7; D tentatively fits TRBD1 or TRBD2 (5 bases each). Between the trimmed V and J ends, which lost 7 bases and 2 bases, there was a span of 9 bases. Germline V gene sequence: CDR1 MDHEN, CDR2 SYDVKM. This CDR3 spans 12 amino acids. CDR3 DNA sequence: TGTGCCAGCACGGGGACCCCCTACGAGCAGTACTTC. Translation: CASTGTPYEQYF.

The chain links TRBV9 to TRBJ2-5, with 10 bases matching TRBD2. Germline CDR1 SGDLS, CDR2 YYNGEE. The CDR3 covers 17 residues. Trimming removed 0 bases from V and 4 bases from J; junction bases left unmatched: 9. CDR3 nucleotide sequence: TGTGCCAGCAGCGTAGGAGGGACGGGACTAGCGTCAGAGACCCAGTACTTC. Amino acids: CASSVGGTGLASETQYF.

The chain combines TRBV30 with TRBJ2-2; D remains unclear. CDR3 length: 12 residues. V dropped 3 bases and J dropped 3 bases, with 5 bases sitting between them. Germline V lookup: CDR1 GTSNPN, CDR2 SVGIG (reference sequence). The CDR3 sequence: CAWRFYTGELFF. The CDR3 coding sequence is TGTGCCTGGAGATTTTACACCGGGGAGCTGTTTTTT.

The genes are TRBV24-1 and TRBJ2-7, with a tentative D call TRBD1 (6 bases). The CDR3 has 17 amino acids. CDR1 KGHDR and CDR2 SFDVKD come from the germline V gene. Deletions cut 4 bases from V and 2 bases from J, with 20 bases between. This CDR3 is CATSDSSPPGHPYEQYF. The CDR3 coding sequence is TGTGCCACCAGTGACTCCTCACCCCCGGGACACCCCTACGAGCAGTACTTC.

DNA of the CDR3: TGCGCCAGCAGCCAAGATCTTCGGGGGAAATTCTATGGCTACACCTTC. Translated, it gives CASSQDLRGKFYGYTF. V usage is TRBV4-1 and J usage is TRBJ1-2; maybe TRBD1 (5 bases). The germline CDR1 and CDR2 sequences are MGHRA and YSYEKL. Deletions cut 0 bases from V and 4 bases from J, with 15 bases between. This CDR3 has 16 residues.

This clone was seen only a few times. DNA of the CDR3: TGTGCCAGCAGTTCCCCAGGCGTGGGTGAGGGTATCGGGGAAAAACTGTTTTTT. Its translation is CASSSPGVGEGIGEKLFF. V gene TRBV27 combines with J gene TRBJ1-4; D is ambiguous. V gave up 4 bases and J gave up 8 bases, with 26 bases separating them. In germline, CDR1 is MNHEY, CDR2 SMNVEV (reference sequence). The CDR3 has 18 residues.